A selection of T cell receptor beta chains follows, all from one sample in a study of patients and donors after allogeneic stem cell transplantation. Each CDR3 protein is one row after TCRdb ran MiXCR on the RT-PCR reads. The sample lists 150,000 to 200,000 distinct CDR3 sequences, nearly 25% seen once, with roughly 25% in the top ten. The sample consisted of blood, either unsorted or a sorted T cell fraction (not recorded which). The source of these receptors is a human donor who was either an allogeneic HSCT recipient or a stem cell or donor lymphocyte infusion donor (not recorded which). It is not recorded whose cells these are; they may come from a transplant donor. The CDR3 runs from the conserved cysteine through the conserved F or W. A D gene is named only where the DNA matches it firmly. Where a row states a size, it is once, few, many or the class of an expanded clone; other rows omit it.

>few|TRBD1|TRBV7-3
CASSLPLQGADEKLFF
>few|-|TRBV29-1
CSVEARGEGHYEQYF
>-|-|TRBV7-8
CASSLPRGLTSGNTIYF
>-|-|TRBV6-6
CASRFRVTHGNTIYF
>-|TRBD1|TRBV12-3/TRBV12-4
CASSLTGSRASYEQYF
>-|TRBD2|TRBV3-1
CASSRTSGGYEEQYF
>-|TRBD1|TRBV5-1
CASSFKSTGTQYF
>-|-|TRBV30
CAWSPLGRGEKLFF
>-|-|TRBV5-1
CASSLVGFSYNSPLHF
>few|-|TRBV12-3/TRBV12-4
CASSLRGGPEAFF
>-|-|TRBV12-3/TRBV12-4
CASSLMGNFGNEQFF
>once|-|TRBV19
CASSGGSYNEQFF
>few|TRBD1|TRBV5-1
CASSRGTDVRNVLTF
>few|TRBD2|TRBV24-1
CATSGDGGSLYNEQFF
>-|-|TRBV18
CASSQWPQTGLTGGYTF
>few|-|TRBV6-1
CASSDPGQGDYGYTF
>many|-|TRBV7-2
CASSLVRGGGGYTF
>few|-|TRBV27
CASSLGGRGGTEAFF
>few|-|TRBV12-3/TRBV12-4
CASSVFPRDTQYF
>-|-|TRBV7-2
CASSFPGPSGGYTF
>many|TRBD1|TRBV12-3/TRBV12-4
CASSLDRGRLDF
>-|TRBD2|TRBV6-1
CASSDLAGIQETQYF
>-|TRBD2|TRBV20-1
CSARTSGGSHSYNEQFF
>-|TRBD2|TRBV5-1
CASSLLGIIAGSDTQYF
>-|TRBD2|TRBV9
CASSVSGSFKDTQYF
>-|-|TRBV12-3/TRBV12-4
CASSRGDGYTF
>-|-|TRBV7-3
CASSPTLPGTPMSLNTEAFF
>few|-|TRBV7-9
CARLDTSNTIYF
>-|-|TRBV5-1
CASSLKGDSYEQYF
>-|TRBD1|TRBV12-3/TRBV12-4
CASSLGGDRDNEQFF
>-|-|TRBV12-3/TRBV12-4
CASSSGPYGYTF
>-|TRBD2|TRBV25-1
CASSGTSAGELFF
>once|-|TRBV4-3
CASSQGLAGRGGRADTQYF
>-|TRBD1|TRBV3-1
CASSPRTGEAEAFF
>few|TRBD2|TRBV12-3/TRBV12-4
CASSLGLAGGGYNEQFF
>few|-|TRBV21-1
CASRGGTSEVSGTDTQYF
>few|-|TRBV12-3/TRBV12-4
CASSFGQSSYEQYF
>-|TRBD2|TRBV5-1
CASSLVSGYAYEQYF
>-|TRBD2|TRBV7-2
CASRPSGAQETQYF
>few|-|TRBV5-1
CASSLAVRARGHPTYEQYF
>few|-|TRBV20-1
CSARPSSTDTQYF
>-|-|TRBV20-1
CSARDFGWSYGYTF
>-|-|TRBV5-1
CASSSNFWGAIGNEQFF
>few|-|TRBV5-1
CASSPGRSYNSPLHF
>-|TRBD1|TRBV5-1
CASSLLPDRVDNSPLHF
>-|-|TRBV29-1
CSVDLGSPYEQYF
>few|-|TRBV5-1
CASSLDGDRYSYEQYF
>-|-|TRBV7-2
CASSWPPGQGGSDSPLHF
>few|TRBD1|TRBV30
CAWSHWDRLNEKLFF
>-|-|TRBV20-1
CSARDPGGPSYNEQFF
>many|TRBD1|TRBV12-3/TRBV12-4
CASSWDRDSTSTNEKLFF
>-|-|TRBV9
CASSPRLGHGANSPLHF
>few|TRBD1|TRBV12-3/TRBV12-4
CASKLGQSRPLHF
>few|TRBD2|TRBV20-1
CSAPRGFSYNEQFF
>-|-|TRBV4-2
CASSHPTGPEAFF
>few|-|TRBV12-3/TRBV12-4
CASSPQSSSYNEQFF
>few|-|TRBV5-1
CASSTGSPLNTEAFF
>-|TRBD1|TRBV29-1
CSVPGQSYEQYF
>-|-|TRBV12-3/TRBV12-4
CASSFFGQRLQFF